The 11 T cell receptor beta chains below all came from one sample that was sequenced in a study of blood T cells in healthy people across ages (dated by TCRdb to the mid-2010s). Libraries were constructed by 5' RACE. The sequencer was an Illumina HiSeq 2500. A second PCR of about 6 to 12 cycles was run with a J-beta primer mix and a sample-barcoded 5' primer. The public reads were reanalyzed by TCRdb: fastp trimming at Q25, MiXCR alignment, in-frame beta chains only. Every CDR3 protein is listed once, alongside the most common genes and DNA of its rows. For this sample there are 790,000 or so distinct CDR3 sequences; roughly 56% appear just once. Jointly, the top ten make up under 30% of the sample. Sequencing input: blood. Every receptor here comes from a man in his forties in good health.

The chain is built from TRBV20-1 and TRBJ2-5; D might be TRBD1 (6 bases). Trimming took off 6 bases at V and 11 bases at J, with 22 bases between the two ends. The germline CDR1 and CDR2 sequences are DFQATT and SNEGSKA (reference sequence). The CDR3 has 13 residues. CDR3 amino acids: CSATGHSTNEQYF. The CDR3 bases are TGCAGTGCAACGGGACATAGCACCAATGAGCAGTACTTC.

This rearrangement joins TRBV5-6 to TRBJ1-5; D may be TRBD1 (5 bases). Germline lookup yields CDR1 SGHDT and CDR2 YYEEEE. Trimming removed 1 base from V and 6 bases from J, with 11 bases in between. The length of the CDR3 is 14 residues. The CDR3 sequence is CASSLLRGSQPQHF. The CDR3 nucleotides read TGTGCCAGCAGCTTGTTAAGGGGAAGTCAGCCCCAGCATTTT. The full variable domain, completed using reference TRBV5-6 and TRBJ1-5, is DAGVTQSPTHLIKTRGQQVTLRCSPKSGHDTVSWYQQALGQGPQFIFQYYEEEERQRGNFPDRFSGHQFPNYSSELNVNALLLGDSALYLCASSLLRGSQPQHFGDGTRLSIL.

This chain uses TRBV6-6 with TRBJ2-1; perhaps TRBD2 as D (6 bases). V gave up 7 bases and J gave up 9 bases, with 16 bases separating them. CDR1 MNHNY and CDR2 SVGAGI come from the germline V gene (reference sequence). The CDR3 is 13 amino acids. CDR3: CASKKPSEAEQFF. The CDR3 DNA sequence: TGTGCCAGCAAGAAGCCTAGCGAGGCTGAGCAGTTCTTC.

The CDR3 region has the DNA TGTGCCAGCAGCTTACTAGACAGGGTATCAGATGAGCAGTTCTTC. Its translation is CASSLLDRVSDEQFF. This chain uses TRBV5-5 with TRBJ2-1, with 7 bases identical to TRBD1. Trimming removed 2 bases from V and 8 bases from J; junction bases left unmatched: 10. CDR1 is SGHKS and CDR2 is YYEKEE in the germline V gene (reference sequence). This CDR3 spans 15 amino acids.

J is TRBJ1-2 and V is TRBV6-1; D possibly corresponds to TRBD1 (5 bases). The germline CDR1 and CDR2 sequences are MNHNS and SASEGT. The CDR3 is made up of 14 amino acids. Trimming removed 3 bases at V and 1 base at J, with 9 bases between. The CDR3 DNA reads as TGTGCCAGCAGTGAGGGACCGATTAACTATGGCTACACCTTC. Translation: CASSEGPINYGYTF.

This chain uses TRBV19 with TRBJ2-1; 14 bases match TRBD2. In germline, CDR1 is LNHDA, CDR2 SQIVND (reference sequence). The CDR3 consists of 18 residues. With V trimmed by 5 bases and J by 0 bases, 6 bases remained unmatched. In nucleotides, the CDR3 is TGTGCCAGTAGTCAGGGACTAGCGGGGGTGGTCTCCTACAATGAGCAGTTCTTC. This translates into CASSQGLAGVVSYNEQFF.

The rearrangement joins TRBV4-2 to TRBJ2-1; D perhaps matches TRBD2 (6 bases). CDR3 length equals 16 residues. Germline CDR1 and CDR2: LGHNA and YNFKEQ. The ends were cut back, 1 base at V and 7 bases at J, with 17 bases in the middle. This CDR3 reads CASSQVSLAKGNEQFF. The CDR3, as DNA: TGTGCCAGCAGCCAAGTCTCACTAGCTAAGGGTAATGAGCAGTTCTTC.

The V gene is TRBV28, the J gene TRBJ2-1; D is possibly TRBD1 or TRBD2 (6 bases each). Germline CDR1 and CDR2: MDHEN and SYDVKM. This CDR3 has 15 residues. The V and J ends lost 2 bases and 3 bases respectively, with 11 bases between them. The CDR3 reads CASSLRGVRYNEQFF. In DNA form, the CDR3 reads TGTGCCAGCAGTTTAAGGGGGGTCCGCTACAATGAGCAGTTCTTC. Drawing the rest from reference TRBV28 and TRBJ2-1, the complete variable domain is DVKVTQSSRYLVKRTGEKVFLECVQDMDHENMFWYRQDPGLGLRLIYFSYDVKMKEKGDIPEGYSVSREKKERFSLILESASTNQTSMYLCASSLRGVRYNEQFFGPGTRLTVL.

The V gene is TRBV7-9, the J gene TRBJ2-3; 9 bases agree with TRBD1. Germline V CDR1 and CDR2: SEHNR, FQNEAQ (reference sequence). The CDR3 spans 18 residues. V gave up 5 bases and J gave up 2 bases; unmatched junction bases: 14. CDR3 DNA: TGTGCCAGCAGCCTACCGCTCGGACAGGGGATTATCACAGATACGCAGTATTTT. Amino acids: CASSLPLGQGIITDTQYF.

This rearrangement joins TRBV20-1 to TRBJ1-2, with unresolved D. Germline CDR1 and CDR2: DFQATT and SNEGSKA (reference sequence). The CDR3 consists of 11 residues. V was clipped by 4 bases and J by 6 bases, with 9 bases between them. The CDR3 protein is CSATGRDGYTF. The CDR3 DNA is TGCAGTGCTACCGGACGAGATGGCTACACCTTC.

The rearrangement links TRBV6-5 to TRBJ1-1, with D perhaps matching TRBD1 (5 bases). The CDR3 runs to 16 residues. Trimming pared 2 bases from V and 0 bases from J, leaving 13 bases between. CDR1 and CDR2 from the germline V gene are MNHEY and SVGAGI. CDR3 in amino acids: CASSYEVWGLNTEAFF. The CDR3 DNA is TGTGCCAGCAGTTACGAAGTATGGGGCCTGAACACTGAAGCTTTCTTT.